Listed below are T cell receptor beta chains from one sample, sequenced in a study of CD8+ T cells in alopecia areata. Data came from immunoSEQ multiplex PCR; TCRdb stores just in-frame clones and leaves some out. Among some 170,000 clones listed, 50% to 75% were seen once. The sequenced sample was CD4+ T cells sorted from blood, obtained at week 0. All receptors derive from a human donor with alopecia areata. CDR3s include the opening cysteine and the closing phenylalanine or tryptophan. A D gene is named only where the DNA matches it firmly. Clone size is stated in some rows and not others, as once, few, many or a class when expanded.

clone_size j_call d_call v_call cdr3_nt cdr3_aa
. TRBJ1-2 TRBD1 TRBV9 TGTGCCAGCAGCGCCCTCGGGACAGGGGGCTATGGCTACACCTTC CASSALGTGGYGYTF
. TRBJ2-7 . TRBV11-3 TGTGCCAGCAGCTTAGGTCCCGCTTCCTACGAGCAGTACTTC CASSLGPASYEQYF
few TRBJ1-3 . TRBV7-9 TGTGCCAGCATTGGTTCCCAACCCTCTGGAAACACCATATATTTT CASIGSQPSGNTIYF
few TRBJ2-3 . TRBV6-5 TGTGCCAGCAGTTACGGGGGTAGCGGCGCAGATACGCAGTATTTT CASSYGGSGADTQYF
. TRBJ2-7 TRBD2 TRBV6-6 TGTGCCAGCAGTAGGACTAGCGGATTCTACGAGCAGTACTTC CASSRTSGFYEQYF
. TRBJ1-2 TRBD1 TRBV30 TGTGCCTGGGACAGGGCCGGCTATGGCTACACCTTC CAWDRAGYGYTF
. TRBJ2-5 TRBD1 TRBV5-1 TGCGCCAGCAGCCAGGCCCCGACAGGGGTTAGTAGGGAGACCCAGTACTTC CASSQAPTGVSRETQYF
. TRBJ1-1 . TRBV14 TGTGCCAGCAGCCACCCGCAGGGTGAAGCTTTCTTT CASSHPQGEAFF
once TRBJ2-2 . TRBV6-1 TGTGCCAGCAGGAGTAGCGGAAACACCGGGGAGCTGTTTTTT CASRSSGNTGELFF
. TRBJ2-1 TRBD2 TRBV11-2 TGTGCCAGCAGCTCCGGGACTAGCGGGGGGGTAGGTTCCTACAATGAGCAGTTCTTC CASSSGTSGGVGSYNEQFF
once TRBJ1-2 . TRBV2 TGTGCCAGCAGTCTAGACGGCGGGAACTATGGCTACACCTTC CASSLDGGNYGYTF
. TRBJ1-1 . TRBV11-2 TGTGCCAGCAGCAGCTGGGCGGTGCGTAACACTGAAGCTTTCTTT CASSSWAVRNTEAFF
. TRBJ1-2 . TRBV29-1 TGCAGCGTTGGTCGTCCCCGGACATATGGCTACACCTTC CSVGRPRTYGYTF
few TRBJ2-1 . TRBV5-1 TGCGCCAGCAGCAAACGACCGGGACAAGGCGATAATCAGCAGTTCTTC CASSKRPGQGDNQQFF
many TRBJ1-6 TRBD1 TRBV7-9 TGTGCCAGCAGCGGGGGACAGGGGGTAACCCTCCACTTT CASSGGQGVTLHF
. TRBJ2-5 TRBD2 TRBV5-1 TGCGCCAGCAGCGGTAGCGGGAGGGAGACCCAGTACTTC CASSGSGRETQYF
. TRBJ2-2 . TRBV6-5 TGTGCCAGCAGTTACGAATTGGGCAGGCGCACCGGGGAGCTGTTTTTT CASSYELGRRTGELFF
few TRBJ2-5 . TRBV6-5 TGTGCCAGCAGTCGCGGAGAGACCCAGTACTTC CASSRGETQYF
. TRBJ2-7 TRBD1 TRBV7-9 TGTGCCAGCAGCCGCGCTTTGGGGACAGGGAACTCCTACGAGCAGTACTTC CASSRALGTGNSYEQYF
. TRBJ2-2 TRBD1 TRBV5-6 TGTGCCAGCAGCTTGGCCGGGGCAGGGGGGAACACCGGGGAGCTGTTTTTT CASSLAGAGGNTGELFF
. TRBJ2-1 TRBD2 TRBV29-1 TGCAGCGTGACTAGCGGGGGGCATCCGTTCTTC CSVTSGGHPFF
. TRBJ1-1 . TRBV9 TGTGCCAGCAGAGCAGGGCGGGACACTGAAGCTTTCTTT CASRAGRDTEAFF
few TRBJ2-7 TRBD1 TRBV29-1 TGCAGCGTTGGACAGGGGGAAACCTACGAGCAGTACTTC CSVGQGETYEQYF
. TRBJ1-2 TRBD1 TRBV7-8 TGTGCCAGCAGCGCGGGACAGCTCTATGGCTACACCTTC CASSAGQLYGYTF
. TRBJ1-1 TRBD1 TRBV29-1 TGCAGCGTTCGGACAGGGGGTCAATTCACTGAAGCTTTCTTT CSVRTGGQFTEAFF
few TRBJ2-3 . TRBV21-1 TGTGCCAGCAGCAAAGTTCGGGTGACCAGCACAGATACGCAGTATTTT CASSKVRVTSTDTQYF
. TRBJ2-3 TRBD2 TRBV6-1 TGTGCCAGCAGTGGCGTAGCGGGGGGATTATCAGATACGCAGTATTTT CASSGVAGGLSDTQYF
. TRBJ2-3 . TRBV10-3 TGTGCCACCGGGCGGGGGCCCACAGATACGCAGTATTTT CATGRGPTDTQYF
once TRBJ2-3 TRBD2 TRBV27 TGTGCCAGCAGAGGACTAGCGGGGGGAGCAGATACGCAGTATTTT CASRGLAGGADTQYF
. TRBJ2-1 . TRBV6-1 TGTGCCAGCAGCGTACTAGGGTCCTACAATGAGCAGTTCTTC CASSVLGSYNEQFF
few TRBJ1-6 TRBD1 TRBV6-5 TGTGCCAGCAGCACCGACAGGGGGCCAAATTCACCCCTCCACTTT CASSTDRGPNSPLHF
. TRBJ1-2 . TRBV4-2 TGTGCCAGCAGCCAAGATCGGGCGGGCTACACCTTC CASSQDRAGYTF
few TRBJ2-3 . TRBV29-1 TGCAGCGTGATACACTGGAAACAGGGCTCAGATACGCAGTATTTT CSVIHWKQGSDTQYF
. TRBJ1-1 . TRBV10-3 TGTGCCATCAGTGGAGGGGGCACTGAAGCTTTCTTT CAISGGGTEAFF
few TRBJ2-6 TRBD1 TRBV10-3 TGTGCCATAACTGACTGGGGGACAGGGGGCACAATCGGGGCCAACGTCCTGACTTTC CAITDWGTGGTIGANVLTF
. TRBJ1-2 TRBD1 TRBV5-6 TGTGCCAGCAGTCAGAAGACAGGGGAAGGCTACACCTTC CASSQKTGEGYTF
few TRBJ2-3 . TRBV7-9 TGTGCCAGCAGCCTGGATATAGATACGCAGTATTTT CASSLDIDTQYF
. TRBJ2-3 TRBD1 TRBV15 TGTGCCACCAGCAGAGATGACAGGGGTCGGAGCACAGATACGCAGTATTTT CATSRDDRGRSTDTQYF
. TRBJ2-7 TRBD1 TRBV30 TGTGCCTTCTCACTGACAGGGCGCTACGAGCAGTACTTC CAFSLTGRYEQYF
few TRBJ1-6 TRBD1 TRBV30 TGTGCCTGCCCACACTACCGGGACAGCTTTTCCCTCCACTTT CACPHYRDSFSLHF
. TRBJ1-2 . TRBV30 TGTGCCTGGAGTCCGGGTGTGGGGGGCTACACCTTC CAWSPGVGGYTF
few TRBJ1-3 . TRBV7-2 TGTGCCAGCAGTCTGAACTCTGGAAACACCATATATTTT CASSLNSGNTIYF
few TRBJ1-2 TRBD1 TRBV30 TGTGCCTGGAGTGTAGACAGGGGGACGGGCTACACCTTC CAWSVDRGTGYTF
. TRBJ1-1 . TRBV15 TGTGCCACCAGCAGGAGTGTGAACACTGAAGCTTTCTTT CATSRSVNTEAFF
. TRBJ1-2 TRBD1 TRBV29-1 TGCAGCGTGGAGACAACAGGGGGCTCTAACTATGGCTACACCTTC CSVETTGGSNYGYTF
few TRBJ1-2 . TRBV30 TGTGCCTGGAATCTCCCGGACGAGAGCTATGGCTACACCTTC CAWNLPDESYGYTF
few TRBJ1-2 . TRBV29-1 TGCAGCGTCGCCCCTCGACAGGTTAACTATGGCTACACCTTC CSVAPRQVNYGYTF
. TRBJ2-1 TRBD1 TRBV29-1 TGCAGCGTTGTTTCGGACAGGGGCTACAATGAGCAGTTCTTC CSVVSDRGYNEQFF
. TRBJ1-2 TRBD1 TRBV19 TGTGCCAGTAACAGGGGCGAAAACTATGGCTACACCTTC CASNRGENYGYTF
. TRBJ2-3 . TRBV7-3 TGTGCCAGCAGCGTGCTAGGACAGAGCACAGATACGCAGTATTTT CASSVLGQSTDTQYF
. TRBJ1-2 TRBD1 TRBV4-1 TGCGCCAGCAGCCAAGTCGGTCGCAGGGGGTATAATGGCTACACCTTC CASSQVGRRGYNGYTF